This T cell receptor beta chain emerged from a study of cytomegalovirus exposure and HLA in healthy donors. In the study overall: It was reported in a later analysis that the same platform had been used for the 90 to 150 validation repertoires as for the approximately 670 first-cohort repertoires. General study points: Rare sequences made up most TCRs, while some public TCRs were found in many donors.

TCRdb's table, derived via immunoSEQ multiplex PCR, lists solely in-frame clones and lacks some. The sample holds 150,000 to 250,000 clones, about 81% seen once. This CDR3 comprises 16 residues. V was trimmed by 4 bases and J by 1 base, leaving 17 bases between them. Looked up from germline, CDR1 is SGDLS and CDR2 is YYNGEE. Points on this clone: Its cognate antigen is unknown.

V and J are TRBV9 and TRBJ2-5; possibly TRBD2 for D (6 bases). Material: PBMCs. The sequence was collected from a woman younger than 45 in good health and CMV-seronegative. The CDR3: CASSLPRGGVQETQYF. The DNA for the CDR3 is TGTGCCAGCAGCCTCCCGCGGGGCGGGGTCCAAGAGACCCAGTACTTC.